This T cell receptor beta chain is drawn from a study of T cell responses to AZD1222 COVID-19 vaccine. In its sample, this clone was seen once. Sequenced by immunoSEQ multiplex PCR; TCRdb stores in-frame clones only, minus some. The sample holds 90,000 to 150,000 clones, approximately 91% seen once. Germline CDR1 WNHNN, CDR2 SYGVQD (reference sequence). Trimming shortened V by 6 bases and J by 5 bases, and 19 bases separated the two germline ends. The CDR3 is 15 residues long. The chain combines TRBV10-1 with TRBJ1-1, with D tentatively TRBD1 (5 bases). The receptor comes from an adult in good health. The source was peripheral blood, collected on day 0 of AZD1222 vaccination. CDR3 protein: CASRETPGRGTEAFF. The CDR3 bases are TGCGCCAGCAGAGAGACCCCGGGACGTGGAACTGAAGCTTTCTTT.